Listed here are 24 T cell receptor beta chains from one sample, sequenced in a study of T-cell reconstitution after alpha-beta-depleted transplantation in children. Preparing the TCRbeta library involved the use of unique molecular identifiers. TCRdb fed the PCR reads into MiXCR, producing one record per CDR3 protein. The sample lists about 500,000 distinct CDR3 sequences; approximately 29% were seen once. This specimen consisted of PBMCs from the stem cell graft donor, obtained from the stem cell graft. Receptor source: a human donor who donated a stem cell graft to a child with aplastic anemia.

This clonotype was counted between two and nine times. The chain carries TRBV6-2 or TRBV6-3 and TRBJ1-2; D is unresolved. This CDR3 has 12 amino acids. V lost 4 bases and J 5 bases, leaving 8 bases between the germline ends. Germline lookup yields CDR1 MNHEY and CDR2 SVGEGT. CDR3 region: CASSSPGYGYTF. The CDR3 nucleotides are TGTGCCAGCAGTTCTCCAGGATATGGCTACACCTTC.

The chain carries TRBV5-1 and TRBJ2-1; the match to TRBD1 covers 9 bases. There are 14 residues in the CDR3. The V segment lost 4 bases and the J segment 6 bases; nucleotides outside the gene matches: 5. Germline-derived CDR1 and CDR2 are SGHRS and YFSETQ. CDR3 nucleotides: TGCGCCAGCAGCCCGGGACAGGGCCCCAATGAGCAGTTCTTC. Protein: CASSPGQGPNEQFF.

The chain combines TRBV19 with TRBJ2-2; tentative D call: TRBD1 (5 bases). The CDR3 has 15 residues. CDR1 is LNHDA, CDR2 SQIVND, per germline (reference sequence). V was shortened by 1 base and J by 4 bases, with 10 bases between the two germline ends. The CDR3 region is CASSIGRTLTGELFF. Here the CDR3 DNA reads TGTGCCAGTAGTATAGGCAGGACACTCACCGGGGAGCTGTTTTTT.

This rearrangement joins TRBV7-2 to TRBJ2-3; a possible D gene is TRBD2 (5 bases). The germline V gene encodes CDR1 SGHTA and CDR2 FQGNSA. The CDR3 is 14 residues long. Trimming removed 2 bases at V and 6 bases at J, with 12 bases between. CDR3 sequence reads: CASSLLEARDTQYF. In nucleotides, the CDR3 is TGTGCCAGCAGCTTACTGGAGGCGCGGGATACGCAGTATTTT.

This clonotype was recorded only once. The CDR3, as DNA: TGTGCCAGCAGCTTACCAGGGGGATTCACAGATACGCAGTATTTT. It translates to CASSLPGGFTDTQYF. The chain couples TRBV7-3 to TRBJ2-3, with TRBD1 matching 7 bases. Germline trimming cut 2 bases from V and 2 bases from J; bases unmatched to any gene: 4. Per the germline V gene, CDR1 is SGHTA and CDR2 is FQGTGA. The CDR3 sequence is 15 residues long.

V is TRBV27 and J is TRBJ2-3; TRBD2 matches at 10 bases. The CDR3 is 15 amino acids. The trim removed 1 base at V and 3 bases at J, leaving 1 base unmatched. The germline CDR1 and CDR2 sequences are MNHEY and SMNVEV (reference sequence). The CDR3 spells CASSLLGLATDTQYF. The CDR3 DNA reads TGTGCCAGCAGTTTATTGGGACTAGCGACAGATACGCAGTATTTT.

This clonotype is a singleton in its sample. The chain combines TRBV6-2 or TRBV6-3 with TRBJ2-7; no reliable D call. V was trimmed by 0 bases and J by 3 bases, leaving 12 bases between them. The CDR3 sequence is 15 residues long. CDR1 and CDR2 (germline): MNHEY, SVGEGT. The CDR3 protein is CASSYSRDSLYEQYF. The CDR3 DNA follows: TGTGCCAGCAGTTACTCTCGAGACTCCCTCTACGAGCAGTACTTC.

The chain joins TRBV19 to TRBJ2-2; 8 nucleotides line up with TRBD2. J lost 5 bases, V lost 1 base, and 3 bases had no gene match. Germline V lookup: CDR1 LNHDA, CDR2 SQIVND (reference sequence). This CDR3 contains 15 residues. The CDR3, as DNA: TGTGCCAGTAGTATAGCTAGCGGGTCAACCGGGGAGCTGTTTTTT. Its protein is CASSIASGSTGELFF.

This chain joins TRBV5-1 and TRBJ1-1; D may be TRBD1 (6 bases). This CDR3 is built from 17 residues. V lost 1 base, J lost 0 bases, and 16 bases lay in between. The germline gives CDR1 SGHRS, CDR2 YFSETQ. Written as DNA, the CDR3 is TGCGCCAGCAGCTTGTTAATACAGGGAACTATGAACACTGAAGCTTTCTTT. Translated, it gives CASSLLIQGTMNTEAFF.

This clonotype was seen a handful of times. The genes are TRBV6-5 and TRBJ2-2; no firm D call. The V end was cut by 0 bases, the J end by 9 bases, with 8 bases between. This CDR3 contains 13 residues. Germline V CDR1 and CDR2: MNHEY, SVGAGI. CDR3 sequence: CASSYSARRELFF. CDR3 in DNA: TGTGCCAGCAGTTACTCCGCGAGGAGGGAGCTGTTTTTT.

The chain has TRBV11-2 and TRBJ1-4; 10 bases match TRBD1. CDR1 and CDR2 from the germline V gene are SGHAT and FQNNGV. The CDR3 covers 18 residues. The trim removed 5 bases at V and 8 bases at J, leaving 17 bases unmatched. In DNA, the CDR3 is TGTGCCAGCAGCCCTTGGGGACAGGGGCCCGTATTGGAGGAAAAACTGTTTTTT. Amino acid sequence: CASSPWGQGPVLEEKLFF.

The chain links TRBV12-3 or TRBV12-4 to TRBJ1-1; D gene uncertain. Trimming took off 2 bases at V and 0 bases at J, with 10 bases between the two ends. This CDR3 contains 15 residues. The CDR3 region is CASSLSSLMNTEAFF. CDR3 DNA: TGTGCCAGCAGTTTATCAAGCCTCATGAACACTGAAGCTTTCTTT.

This sequence joins TRBV4-2 and TRBJ2-2, with 8 bases that match TRBD1. The CDR3 length is 15 residues. J gave up 6 bases and V 1 base, and 4 bases lay outside the gene matches. Germline CDR1 and CDR2: LGHNA and YNFKEQ. The CDR3: CASSQAGQGAGELFF. The CDR3 coding sequence is TGTGCCAGCAGCCAAGCCGGACAGGGCGCCGGGGAGCTGTTTTTT.

The chain joins TRBV28 to TRBJ2-7; D ambiguous. Per the germline V gene, CDR1 is MDHEN and CDR2 is SYDVKM. Trimming shortened V by 5 bases and J by 5 bases, and 13 bases separated the two germline ends. CDR3 length: 13 residues. CDR3 sequence (DNA): TGTGCCAGCAGTCCCCCGGTGAGGCACGAGCAGTACTTC. This codes for CASSPPVRHEQYF.

This clonotype appeared a few times. The rearrangement uses TRBV20-1 and TRBJ2-7; 14 bases line up with TRBD2. Unmatched junction bases numbered 9, after V lost 3 bases and J lost 5 bases. Germline values: CDR1 DFQATT, CDR2 SNEGSKA (reference sequence). The CDR3 sequence is 16 residues long. The DNA for the CDR3 is TGCAGTGCTAGGGGACTAGCGGGAGTGATTCCCGACGAGCAGTACTTC. Translation: CSARGLAGVIPDEQYF.

This clonotype was counted only a few times. This chain uses TRBV5-1 with TRBJ2-7, with D perhaps assigned TRBD1 or TRBD2 (5 bases each). CDR1 and CDR2 from the germline V gene are SGHRS and YFSETQ. V was pared by 4 bases and J by 5 bases, with 13 bases between. The length of the CDR3 is 13 residues. The CDR3 spells CASSQGPYDEQYV. The CDR3 bases are TGCGCCAGCAGCCAGGGACCCTACGACGAGCAGTACGTC.

This clonotype was seen only a few times. The chain is built from TRBV15 and TRBJ2-2; 9 positions match TRBD1. This CDR3 spans 14 amino acids. The J segment lost 4 bases and the V segment lost 8 bases, leaving 5 bases of the junction unmatched. CDR1 LNHNV and CDR2 YYDKDF come from the germline V gene (reference sequence). The CDR3 sequence: CATRGTGFTGELFF. Here the CDR3 DNA reads TGTGCCACCCGCGGGACAGGGTTCACCGGGGAGCTGTTTTTT.

V and J are TRBV12-3 or TRBV12-4 and TRBJ1-2; 7 bases match TRBD1. The CDR3 has 15 amino acids. Germline trimming cut 5 bases from V and 1 base from J; bases unmatched to any gene: 7. The CDR3, as DNA: TGTGCCAGCAGTCCTTACAGGGGAATTAACTATGGCTACACCTTC. Translated: CASSPYRGINYGYTF.

The V call is TRBV5-6, the J call TRBJ2-2; possible D gene TRBD2, 6 bases. The V end was cut by 5 bases, the J end by 9 bases, with 14 bases between. The CDR3 extends over 13 amino acids. Germline CDR1 SGHDT, CDR2 YYEEEE. In nucleotides, the CDR3 is TGTGCCAGCAGTTACCGCGGGGCCCGGGAGCTGTTTTTT. It yields the protein CASSYRGARELFF.

V gene TRBV28 combines with J gene TRBJ1-5; maybe TRBD1 (6 bases). CDR3 length equals 15 residues. CDR1 is MDHEN and CDR2 is SYDVKM in the germline V gene. Trimming shortened V by 5 bases and J by 3 bases, and 14 bases separated the two germline ends. The CDR3 DNA reads TGTGCCAGCAGTCCGAGGGGGGGTATCAATCAGCCCCAGCATTTT. Translated, it gives CASSPRGGINQPQHF.

This chain links TRBV24-1 with TRBJ2-5; D unclear. This CDR3 is 17 amino acids long. CDR1 is KGHDR and CDR2 is SFDVKD in the germline V gene. Trimming removed 4 bases at V and 7 bases at J, with 24 bases between. The CDR3 is CATSDPFTPDGDGTQYF. The CDR3 region has the DNA TGTGCCACCAGTGACCCTTTTACACCGGACGGAGATGGGACCCAGTACTTC.

The rearrangement links TRBV7-2 to TRBJ1-1; D gene uncertain. The germline V and J ends were trimmed by 1 base and 7 bases, with 7 bases remaining between them. The germline V gene encodes CDR1 SGHTA and CDR2 FQGNSA. CDR3 length equals 12 residues. The CDR3: CASSLELGEAFF. CDR3 sequence (DNA): TGTGCCAGCAGCTTAGAACTGGGTGAAGCTTTCTTT.

This clonotype was detected only a few times. The CDR3 spells CASSRRPQETQYF. DNA for the CDR3: TGCGCCAGCAGCCGTAGACCTCAAGAGACCCAGTACTTC. The chain combines TRBV5-1 with TRBJ2-5; D is unresolved. This CDR3 has 13 residues. Trimming stripped 4 bases from V and 2 bases from J, with 9 bases between. Per germline, CDR1 SGHRS and CDR2 YFSETQ.

The gene calls are TRBV18 and TRBJ2-1; the D is unclear. The V gene's germline CDR1 is KGHSH and CDR2 LQKENI. The V end lost 2 bases, the J end lost 7 bases, and 15 bases lay between the germline ends. The CDR3 extends over 15 amino acids. The CDR3 region has the DNA TGTGCCAGCTCACCAACTGTCGGCAGGTGGAATGAGCAGTTCTTC. Residues: CASSPTVGRWNEQFF.